The sequence of this T cell receptor beta chain was determined in a study of cytomegalovirus exposure and HLA in healthy donors. Study-level information: Earlier sequencing of some 180 million T cells yielded 95 million to 120 million unique TCR beta sequences.

A note on this clone: Its antigen remains unidentified.

Donors were nominally healthy when sampled, though unrecorded immune exposures were likely. The PCR used 60 Vbeta and 13 Jbeta primers. The protocol was immunoSEQ multiplex PCR, while the TCRdb copy is restricted to in-frame clones and leaves out a portion. The sample gives roughly 190,000 clones, roughly four fifths of which show up once; approximately 2.1% is in the top ten. The CDR3 contains 14 residues. Trimming took 7 bases from V and 3 from J, leaving 13 bases between them. Germline loops: CDR1 SNHLY, CDR2 FYNNEI. Broader study findings: A further, later analysis showed that HLA-associated TCR beta chains (compared with equally common others) were more clonally expanded. Per a later analysis, fewer than 20,000 TCR beta sequences showed association with HLA alleles at 0.05 false discovery rate.

The V gene is TRBV2, the J gene TRBJ1-5; the D is unclear. This clonotype was sampled from a woman aged 25 to 39 in good health and CMV-seropositive. What was sequenced was PBMCs. The CDR3 DNA reads TGTGCCAGCATGGAACACGACATCAATCAGCCCCAGCATTTT. Translated: CASMEHDINQPQHF.